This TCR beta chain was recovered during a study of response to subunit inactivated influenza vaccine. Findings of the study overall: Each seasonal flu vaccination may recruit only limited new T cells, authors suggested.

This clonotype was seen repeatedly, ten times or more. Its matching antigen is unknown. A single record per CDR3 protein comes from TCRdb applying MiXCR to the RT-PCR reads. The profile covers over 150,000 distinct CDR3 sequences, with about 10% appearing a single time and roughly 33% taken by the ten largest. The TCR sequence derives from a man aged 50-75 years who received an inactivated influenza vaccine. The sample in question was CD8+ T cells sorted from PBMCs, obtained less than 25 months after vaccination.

The CDR3 spells CASSQAGTGHYEQYF. CDR3 DNA sequence: TGTGCCAGCAGCCAAGCCGGGACAGGGCATTACGAGCAGTACTTC. This chain uses TRBV4-2 with TRBJ2-7; TRBD1 matches 9 bases. The CDR3 spans 15 residues. CDR1 is LGHNA and CDR2 is YNFKEQ in the germline V gene. The trim removed 1 base at V and 4 bases at J, leaving 5 bases unmatched.